The clone carrying this T cell receptor (beta chain) has only a few counts. It was with 60 Vbeta and 13 Jbeta primers that the PCR ran. The data were produced by immunoSEQ multiplex PCR, yet TCRdb's version contains in-frame clones alone and is incomplete. The table shows 95,000 to 150,000 clones, with over 60% occurring only once. V lost 3 bases to trimming and J lost 4 bases, with 7 bases between them. The germline V gene encodes CDR1 MNHNS and CDR2 SASEGT. The CDR3 is made up of 12 amino acids. The data are from a study of cytomegalovirus exposure and HLA in healthy donors. This rearrangement joins TRBV6-1 to TRBJ2-7; D is unresolved. The TCR sequence derives from a human donor in good health. Sequencing was performed on PBMCs. The chain's CDR3 is CASSEPRYEQYF. Written as DNA, the CDR3 is TGTGCCAGCAGTGAGCCGCGGTACGAGCAGTACTTC.